Listed below are T cell receptor beta chains from one sample, sequenced in a study of T-cell memory formation after mild COVID-19. TCRdb re-derived calls from the 5' RACE reads in MiXCR, one entry per CDR3 protein. Counted here are roughly 550,000 distinct CDR3 sequences, about 20% occurring once; the ten biggest clones make up 9.5% to 15%. Material for sequencing was PBMCs or a T cell subset sorted from them (not recorded which). Receptors were obtained from an adult woman who had mild COVID-19 (a few samples of this study predate the infection). Cell type and time point are not known. The CDR3 runs from the conserved cysteine through the conserved F or W. A D gene is named only where the DNA matches it firmly. Size values are once, few and many counts, or a class for expanded clones, and some rows have none.

NA TRBJ1-3 TRBV12-3/TRBV12-4 few CASRQDRQGYTIYF TGTGCCAGCAGACAAGACAGGCAGGGGTACACCATATATTTT
NA TRBJ2-2 TRBV7-9 many CASSLSGTGELFF TGCGCCAGCAGCTTGAGCGGAACCGGGGAGCTGTTTTTT
NA TRBJ1-5 TRBV20-1 NA CSARDPTPGSHQPQHF TGCAGTGCTAGAGATCCCACGCCAGGGTCCCACCAGCCCCAGCATTTT
TRBD2 TRBJ2-7 TRBV15 NA CATSRESHRGLAGPSYEQYF TGTGCCACCAGCAGAGAGAGTCACAGGGGTCTAGCGGGACCCTCCTACGAGCAGTACTTC
TRBD2 TRBJ2-1 TRBV24-1 few CATSDLQSGTNEQFF TGTGCCACCAGTGATTTGCAGAGCGGGACTAATGAGCAGTTCTTC
NA TRBJ2-2 TRBV2 many CASSQGRNTGELFF TGTGCCAGCAGCCAGGGACGGAACACCGGGGAGCTGTTTTTT
TRBD1 TRBJ2-7 TRBV11-2 few CASRDWGRTGNYEQYF TGTGCCAGCAGGGATTGGGGGAGGACAGGGAACTACGAGCAGTACTTC
TRBD2 TRBJ2-1 TRBV7-9 NA CASSQTGTSGGAYNEQFF TGTGCCAGCAGCCAGACCGGGACTAGCGGAGGGGCCTACAATGAGCAGTTCTTC
NA TRBJ1-2 TRBV14 NA CASSQDFGDYGYTF TGTGCCAGCAGCCAAGATTTTGGGGACTATGGCTACACCTTC
NA TRBJ2-3 TRBV27 NA CASSSRVYLTDTQYF TGTGCCAGCAGTTCCCGGGTCTACCTCACAGATACGCAGTATTTT
TRBD1 TRBJ2-1 TRBV5-1 NA CASSLGQGKDEQFF TGCGCCAGCAGCTTGGGACAGGGTAAGGATGAGCAGTTCTTC
NA TRBJ2-7 TRBV7-7 many CASSIDWPSNEQYF TGTGCCAGCAGCATTGACTGGCCCTCGAACGAGCAGTACTTC
NA TRBJ2-2 TRBV7-8 NA CASSLEGGNTGELFF TGTGCCAGCAGCTTGGAGGGCGGGAACACCGGGGAGCTGTTTTTT
TRBD2 TRBJ2-7 TRBV29-1 NA CSVDSKSGRWYEQYF TGCAGCGTTGACAGTAAAAGCGGGAGGTGGTACGAGCAGTACTTC
NA TRBJ2-5 TRBV5-1 many CASSLAMVEETQYF TGCGCCAGCAGCTTGGCCATGGTAGAAGAGACCCAGTACTTC
TRBD2 TRBJ2-3 TRBV18 many CASSPVSGRSTDTQYF TGTGCCAGCTCACCAGTGAGCGGGAGGAGCACAGATACGCAGTATTTT
TRBD1 TRBJ1-2 TRBV19 NA CASSQSTGTGGYYGYTF TGTGCCAGTAGCCAATCCACCGGGACAGGGGGCTACTATGGCTACACCTTC
NA TRBJ2-1 TRBV5-1 NA CASTSQLGGNEQFF TGCGCCAGCACGAGCCAACTGGGGGGTAATGAGCAGTTCTTC
TRBD2 TRBJ2-5 TRBV19 NA CASSDRGGGQETQYF TGTGCCAGTAGCGATCGGGGCGGGGGGCAAGAGACCCAGTACTTC
TRBD2 TRBJ2-1 TRBV9 few CASSARGALSSYNEQFF TGTGCCAGCAGCGCGCGGGGGGCCCTAAGCTCCTACAATGAGCAGTTCTTC
NA TRBJ1-5 TRBV6-2/TRBV6-3 NA CASSFYRSAQHF TGTGCCAGCAGTTTCTACCGCTCGGCCCAGCATTTT
TRBD2 TRBJ2-3 TRBV29-1 few CSATTTLAGGGDTQYF TGCAGCGCCACTACGACTCTAGCGGGAGGAGGAGATACGCAGTATTTT